This T cell receptor beta chain emerged from a study of technical replicates of blood from several donors. Germline CDR1 reads MDHEN; CDR2 reads SYDVKM. The CDR3 has 15 amino acids. The junction had 10 bases not matched to a gene; V was cut back by 5 bases and J by 5 bases. Generated by immunoSEQ multiplex PCR, the TCRdb table keeps only in-frame clones and is missing some. Altogether 55,000 to 80,000 clones are present, around 93% being singletons, with the ten largest covering roughly 0.41%. Sequences were obtained from T cells isolated from PBMCs. This TCR was sampled from a human donor in good health. V and J are TRBV28 and TRBJ2-5, with 8 nucleotides matching TRBD2. CDR3 residues: CASSPPGLGTETQYF. In nucleotides, the CDR3 is TGTGCCAGCAGTCCACCGGGACTAGGAACGGAGACCCAGTACTTC.